This T cell receptor beta chain comes out of a study of shared clonotypes between healthy human individuals. Healthy adults negative for HIV, lacking recent acute infections or vaccinations, served as donors. The CDR3 is 18 residues long. V lost 8 bases, J lost 0 bases, and 24 bases lay in between. The germline CDR1 and CDR2 sequences are SEHNR and FQNEAQ (reference sequence). Input per replicate PCR of unsorted PBMC was about 300 ng DNA, corresponding to 25,000 to 30,000 T cell genomes. Sequencing used immunoSEQ multiplex PCR; TCRdb keeps in-frame clones, though not all of them. The sample consists of about 460,000 clones, approximately 80% of them appearing once. A note on this clone: The antigen remains undetermined.

Findings of the study overall: Clonotype sharing among the donors was expected to vary with sequencing depth.

The TCR was taken from a woman in her forties in good health. Some clones in this sample may be carry-over from other donors' samples. The chain couples TRBV7-9 to TRBJ2-3; D tentatively fits TRBD1 or TRBD2 (5 bases each). The sample consisted of PBMCs. Here the CDR3 DNA reads TGTGCCAGCTCCCCGGTGGGTTCAGGGAGCCCTAGCACAGATACGCAGTATTTT. It codes for CASSPVGSGSPSTDTQYF.